One and the same sample provided the 2 T cell receptor beta chains below, sequenced in a study of blood T cell repertoires in COVID-19. Assay used: immunoSEQ multiplex PCR; TCRdb lists only in-frame clones, some missing. Counted here are some 250,000 clones, about 68% occurring once; the ten biggest clones make up around 3.2%. Sequenced input: peripheral blood. These receptors were collected from a woman aged 80 or older with acute or convalescent COVID-19.

The chain carries TRBV5-6 and TRBJ1-2, with TRBD1 identical over 8 bases. Losses at the gene ends were 3 bases for V and 5 bases for J; bases not matched to a gene: 9. CDR3 length: 15 amino acids. CDR1 SGHDT and CDR2 YYEEEE come from the germline V gene. The CDR3 reads CASSSVQGVRYGYTF. The DNA of the CDR3 is TGTGCCAGCAGCTCAGTACAGGGGGTCCGGTATGGCTACACCTTC.

The V gene is TRBV19, the J gene TRBJ1-1, with D unresolved. Germline CDR1 reads LNHDA; CDR2 reads SQIVND (reference sequence). CDR3 size: 15 residues. Deletions cut 6 bases from V and 4 bases from J, with 18 bases between. CDR3 loop: CASRDRTRRGTEAFF. The CDR3 nucleotides are TGTGCCAGTAGGGACCGGACCCGGCGGGGCACTGAAGCTTTCTTT.